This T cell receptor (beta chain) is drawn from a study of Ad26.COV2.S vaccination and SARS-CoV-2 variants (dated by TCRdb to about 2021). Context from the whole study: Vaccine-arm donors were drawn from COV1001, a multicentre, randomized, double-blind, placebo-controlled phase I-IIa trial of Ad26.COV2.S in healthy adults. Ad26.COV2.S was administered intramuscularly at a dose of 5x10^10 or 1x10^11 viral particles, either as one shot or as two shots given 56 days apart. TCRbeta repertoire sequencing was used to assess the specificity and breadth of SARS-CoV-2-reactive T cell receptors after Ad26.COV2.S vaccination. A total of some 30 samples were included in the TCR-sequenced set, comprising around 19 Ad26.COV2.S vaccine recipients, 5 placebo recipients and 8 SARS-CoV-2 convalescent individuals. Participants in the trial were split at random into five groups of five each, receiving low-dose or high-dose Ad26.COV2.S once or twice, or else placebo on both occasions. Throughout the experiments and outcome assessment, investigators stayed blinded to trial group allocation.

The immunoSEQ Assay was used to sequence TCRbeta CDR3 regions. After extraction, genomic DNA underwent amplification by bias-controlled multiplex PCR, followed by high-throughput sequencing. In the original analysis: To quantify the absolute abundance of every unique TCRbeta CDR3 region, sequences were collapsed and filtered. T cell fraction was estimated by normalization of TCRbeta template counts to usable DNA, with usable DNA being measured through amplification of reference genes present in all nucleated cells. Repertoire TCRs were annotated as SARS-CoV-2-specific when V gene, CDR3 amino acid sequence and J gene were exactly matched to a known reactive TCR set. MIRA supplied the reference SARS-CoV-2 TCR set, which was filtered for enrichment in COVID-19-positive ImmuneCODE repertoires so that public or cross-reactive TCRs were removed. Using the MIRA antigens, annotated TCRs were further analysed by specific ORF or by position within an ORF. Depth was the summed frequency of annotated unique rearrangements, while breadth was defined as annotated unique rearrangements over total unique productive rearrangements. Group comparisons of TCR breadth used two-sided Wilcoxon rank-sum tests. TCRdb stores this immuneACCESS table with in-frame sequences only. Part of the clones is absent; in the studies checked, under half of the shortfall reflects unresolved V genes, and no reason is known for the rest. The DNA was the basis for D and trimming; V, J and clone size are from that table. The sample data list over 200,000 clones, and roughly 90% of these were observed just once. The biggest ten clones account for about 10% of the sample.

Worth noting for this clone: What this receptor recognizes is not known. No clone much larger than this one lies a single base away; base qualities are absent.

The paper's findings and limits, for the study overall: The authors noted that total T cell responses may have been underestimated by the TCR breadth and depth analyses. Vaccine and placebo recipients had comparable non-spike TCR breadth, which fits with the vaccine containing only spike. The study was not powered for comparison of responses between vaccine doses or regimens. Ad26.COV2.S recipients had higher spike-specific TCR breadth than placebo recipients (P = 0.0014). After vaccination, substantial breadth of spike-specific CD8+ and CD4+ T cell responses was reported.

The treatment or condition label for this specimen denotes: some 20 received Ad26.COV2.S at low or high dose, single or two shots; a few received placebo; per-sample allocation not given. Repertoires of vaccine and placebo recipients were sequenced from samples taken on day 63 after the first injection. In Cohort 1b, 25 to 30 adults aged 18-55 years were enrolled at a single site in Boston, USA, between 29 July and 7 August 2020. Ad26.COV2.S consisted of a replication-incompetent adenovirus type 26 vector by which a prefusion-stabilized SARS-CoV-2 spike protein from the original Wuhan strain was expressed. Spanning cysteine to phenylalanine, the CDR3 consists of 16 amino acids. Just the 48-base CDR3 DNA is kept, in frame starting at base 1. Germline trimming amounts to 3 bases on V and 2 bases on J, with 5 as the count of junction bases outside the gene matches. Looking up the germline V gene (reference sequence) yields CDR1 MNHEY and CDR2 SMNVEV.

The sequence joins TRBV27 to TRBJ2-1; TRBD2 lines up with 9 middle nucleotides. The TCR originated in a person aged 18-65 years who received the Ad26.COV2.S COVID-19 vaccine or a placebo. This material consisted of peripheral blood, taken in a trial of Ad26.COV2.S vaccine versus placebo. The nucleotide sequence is TGTGCCAGCAGTTTGGGCCGGACTAGCGCCTACAATGAGCAGTTCTTC. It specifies CASSLGRTSAYNEQFF.